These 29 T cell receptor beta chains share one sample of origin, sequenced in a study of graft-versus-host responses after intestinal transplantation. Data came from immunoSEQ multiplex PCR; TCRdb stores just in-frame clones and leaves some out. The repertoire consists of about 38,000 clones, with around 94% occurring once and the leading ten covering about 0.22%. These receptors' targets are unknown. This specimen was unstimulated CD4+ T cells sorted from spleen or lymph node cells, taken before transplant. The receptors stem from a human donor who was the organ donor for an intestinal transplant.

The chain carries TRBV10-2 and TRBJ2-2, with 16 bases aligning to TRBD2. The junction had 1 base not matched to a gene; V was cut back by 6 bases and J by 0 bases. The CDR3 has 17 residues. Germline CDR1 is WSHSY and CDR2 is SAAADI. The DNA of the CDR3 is TGCGCCAGCAGGGGACTAGCGGGGGGGCCGAACACCGGGGAGCTGTTTTTT. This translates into CASRGLAGGPNTGELFF.

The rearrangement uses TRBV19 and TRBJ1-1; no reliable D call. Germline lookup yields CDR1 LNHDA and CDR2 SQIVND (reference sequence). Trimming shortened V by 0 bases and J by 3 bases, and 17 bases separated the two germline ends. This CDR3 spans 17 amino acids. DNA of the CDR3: TGTGCCAGTAGTATAGAACCCCTCGGGCAGCTACACACTGAAGCTTTCTTT. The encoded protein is CASSIEPLGQLHTEAFF.

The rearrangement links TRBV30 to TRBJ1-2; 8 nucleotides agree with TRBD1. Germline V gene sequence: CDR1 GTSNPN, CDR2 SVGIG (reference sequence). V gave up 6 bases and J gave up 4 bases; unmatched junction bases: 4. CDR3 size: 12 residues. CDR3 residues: CACSTGAYGYTF. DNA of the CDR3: TGTGCCTGCTCGACAGGGGCCTATGGCTACACCTTC.

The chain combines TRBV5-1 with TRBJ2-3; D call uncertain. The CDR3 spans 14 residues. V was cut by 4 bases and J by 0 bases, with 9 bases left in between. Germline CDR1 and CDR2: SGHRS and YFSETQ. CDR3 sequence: CASSPASSTDTQYF. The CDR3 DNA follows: TGCGCCAGCAGCCCCGCATCTAGCACAGATACGCAGTATTTT.

The CDR3 loop is CASSLFAGDLTGELFF. CDR3 DNA: TGTGCCAGCAGCTTGTTTGCGGGGGATCTAACCGGGGAGCTGTTTTTT. The gene calls are TRBV5-6 and TRBJ2-2; the match to TRBD2 covers 7 bases. Germline-derived CDR1 and CDR2 are SGHDT and YYEEEE. The CDR3 loop spans 16 amino acids. The V segment lost 1 base and the J segment 5 bases; nucleotides outside the gene matches: 8.

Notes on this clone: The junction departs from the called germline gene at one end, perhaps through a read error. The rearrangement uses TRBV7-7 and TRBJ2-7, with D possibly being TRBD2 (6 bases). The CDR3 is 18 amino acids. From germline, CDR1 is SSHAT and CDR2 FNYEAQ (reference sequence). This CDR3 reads CASSLNRGLVGGDYEQYF. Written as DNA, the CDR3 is TGTGCTAGCAGCTTAAATAGGGGTTTGGTCGGAGGGGACTACGAGCAGTACTTC.

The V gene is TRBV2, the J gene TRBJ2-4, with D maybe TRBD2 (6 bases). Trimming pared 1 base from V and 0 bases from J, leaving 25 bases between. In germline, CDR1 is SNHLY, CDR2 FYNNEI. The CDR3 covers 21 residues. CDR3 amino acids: CASSEGIDWVAEIIAKNIQYF. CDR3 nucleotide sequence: TGTGCCAGCAGTGAAGGCATCGACTGGGTAGCGGAGATAATAGCCAAAAACATTCAGTACTTC.

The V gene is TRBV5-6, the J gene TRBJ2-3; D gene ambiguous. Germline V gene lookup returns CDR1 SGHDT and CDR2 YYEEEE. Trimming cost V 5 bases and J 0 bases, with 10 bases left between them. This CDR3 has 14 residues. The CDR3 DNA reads TGTGCCAGCAGTTTTGCGACTAGCACAGATACGCAGTATTTT. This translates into CASSFATSTDTQYF.

In DNA form, the CDR3 reads TGTGCCAGCAGCCCTAAAGGACGGTCTATGGGCTACACCTTC. Amino acids: CASSPKGRSMGYTF. The chain has TRBV9 and TRBJ1-2; no definite D call. The CDR3 runs 14 residues. V was pared by 4 bases and J by 8 bases, with 18 bases between. The germline V gene encodes CDR1 SGDLS and CDR2 YYNGEE.

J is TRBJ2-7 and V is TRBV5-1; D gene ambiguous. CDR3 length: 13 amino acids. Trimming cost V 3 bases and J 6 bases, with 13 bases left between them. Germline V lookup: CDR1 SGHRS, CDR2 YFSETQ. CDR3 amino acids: CASSSLSIPEQYF. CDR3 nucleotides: TGCGCCAGCAGCTCGTTATCCATTCCCGAGCAGTACTTC.

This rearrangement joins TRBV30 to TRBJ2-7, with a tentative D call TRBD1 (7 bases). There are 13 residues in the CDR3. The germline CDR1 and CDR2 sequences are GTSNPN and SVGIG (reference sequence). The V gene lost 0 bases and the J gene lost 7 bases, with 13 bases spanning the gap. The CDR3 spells CAWSVDRAGEQYF. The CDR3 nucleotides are TGTGCCTGGAGTGTAGACAGGGCGGGGGAGCAGTACTTC.

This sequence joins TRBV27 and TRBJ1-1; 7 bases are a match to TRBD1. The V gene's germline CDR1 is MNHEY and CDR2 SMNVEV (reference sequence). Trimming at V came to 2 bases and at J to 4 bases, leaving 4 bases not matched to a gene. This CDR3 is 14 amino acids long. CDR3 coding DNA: TGTGCCAGCAGTTTACGGAACAGGGGCACTGAAGCTTTCTTT. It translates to CASSLRNRGTEAFF.

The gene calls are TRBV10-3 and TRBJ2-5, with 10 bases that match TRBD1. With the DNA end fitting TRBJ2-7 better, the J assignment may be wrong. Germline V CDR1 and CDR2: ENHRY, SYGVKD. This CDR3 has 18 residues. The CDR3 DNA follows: TGTGCCATCAGTGTGGGGGTCCCGGGACAGGGGCCATCCTACGAGCAGTACTTC. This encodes CAISVGVPGQGPSYEQYF.

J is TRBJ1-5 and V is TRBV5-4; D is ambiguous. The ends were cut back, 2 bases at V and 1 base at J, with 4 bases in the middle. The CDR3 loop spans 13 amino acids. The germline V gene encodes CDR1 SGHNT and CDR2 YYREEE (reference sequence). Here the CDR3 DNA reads TGTGCCAGCAGCTTCGACAGCAATCAGCCCCAGCATTTT. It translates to CASSFDSNQPQHF.

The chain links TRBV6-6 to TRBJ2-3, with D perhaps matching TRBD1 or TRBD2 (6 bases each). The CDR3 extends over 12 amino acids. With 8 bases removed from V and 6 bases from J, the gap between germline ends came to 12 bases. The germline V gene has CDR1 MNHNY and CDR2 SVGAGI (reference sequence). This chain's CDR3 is CASGGTWDTQYF. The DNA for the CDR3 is TGTGCCAGCGGGGGGACATGGGATACGCAGTATTTT.

The CDR3 DNA reads as TGCGCCAGCAGCCAGACGACTCCCGCTATGACCACAGGGTGGGGCTACACCTTC. Its translation is CASSQTTPAMTTGWGYTF. The chain joins TRBV4-3 to TRBJ1-2, with a tentative D call TRBD1 (6 bases). Germline CDR1 LGHNA, CDR2 YSLEER. This CDR3 comprises 18 residues. Trimming removed 3 bases from V and 8 bases from J, with 28 bases in between.

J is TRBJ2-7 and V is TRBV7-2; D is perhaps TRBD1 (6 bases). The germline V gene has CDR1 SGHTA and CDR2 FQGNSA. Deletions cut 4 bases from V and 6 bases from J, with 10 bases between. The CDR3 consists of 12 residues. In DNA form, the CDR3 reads TGTGCCAGCAGCTCTACAGGGCGCGAGCAGTACTTC. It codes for CASSSTGREQYF.

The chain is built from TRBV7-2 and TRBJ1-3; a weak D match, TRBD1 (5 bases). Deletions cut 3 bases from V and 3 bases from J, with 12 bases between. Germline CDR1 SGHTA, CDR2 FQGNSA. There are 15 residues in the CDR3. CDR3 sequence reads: CASSFGGTGGNTIYF. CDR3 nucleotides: TGTGCCAGCAGCTTCGGCGGGACTGGTGGAAACACCATATATTTT.

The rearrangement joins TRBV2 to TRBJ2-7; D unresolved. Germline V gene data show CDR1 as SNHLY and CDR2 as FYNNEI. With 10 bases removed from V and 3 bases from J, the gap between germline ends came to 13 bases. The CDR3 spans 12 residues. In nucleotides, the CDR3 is TGTGCCACCCAGCGATATCGCTACGAGCAGTACTTC. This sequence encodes CATQRYRYEQYF.

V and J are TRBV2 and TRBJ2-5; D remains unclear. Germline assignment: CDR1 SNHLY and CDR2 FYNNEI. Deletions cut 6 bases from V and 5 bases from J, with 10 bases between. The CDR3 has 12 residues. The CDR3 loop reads CASRETGETQYF. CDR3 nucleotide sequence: TGTGCCAGCAGGGAAACCGGGGAGACCCAGTACTTC.

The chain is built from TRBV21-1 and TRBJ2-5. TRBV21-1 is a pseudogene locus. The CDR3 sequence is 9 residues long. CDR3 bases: TGTGCCAGCAGGGAGACCCAGTACTTC. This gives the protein CASRETQYF.

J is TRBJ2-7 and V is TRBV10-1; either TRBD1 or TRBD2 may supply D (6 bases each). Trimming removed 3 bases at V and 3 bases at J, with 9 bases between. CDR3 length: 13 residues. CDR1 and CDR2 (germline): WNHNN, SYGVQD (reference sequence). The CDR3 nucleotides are TGCGCCAGCAGTGACGGGGGCTGCTACGAGCAGTACTTC. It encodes CASSDGGCYEQYF.

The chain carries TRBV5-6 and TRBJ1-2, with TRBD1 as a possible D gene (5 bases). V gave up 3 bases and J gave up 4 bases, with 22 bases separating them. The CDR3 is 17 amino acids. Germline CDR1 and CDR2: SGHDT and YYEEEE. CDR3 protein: CASSSRMSGKTAYGYTF. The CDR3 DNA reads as TGTGCCAGCAGCTCGCGAATGTCAGGGAAAACGGCCTATGGCTACACCTTC.

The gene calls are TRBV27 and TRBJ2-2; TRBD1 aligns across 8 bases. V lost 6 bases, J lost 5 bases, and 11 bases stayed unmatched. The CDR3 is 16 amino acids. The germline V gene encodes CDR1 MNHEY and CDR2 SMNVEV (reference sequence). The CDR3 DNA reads TGTGCCAGCAGACCCCAAGGCAGGGGGCGGACCGGGGAGCTGTTTTTT. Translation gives CASRPQGRGRTGELFF.

The CDR3 bases are TGTGCCAGCACCCTCAGCCCCGTAGGCTTCTATGGCTACACCTTC. Its protein product is CASTLSPVGFYGYTF. This chain links TRBV27 with TRBJ1-2, with no clear D. Germline loops: CDR1 MNHEY, CDR2 SMNVEV (reference sequence). Deletions cut 7 bases from V and 4 bases from J, with 19 bases between. CDR3 length: 15 amino acids.

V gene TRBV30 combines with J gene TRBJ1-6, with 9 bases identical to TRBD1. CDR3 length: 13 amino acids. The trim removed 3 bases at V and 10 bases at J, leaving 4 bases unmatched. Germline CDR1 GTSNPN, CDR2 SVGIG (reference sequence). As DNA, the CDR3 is TGTGCCTGGAGGCGGACAGGGGAATCACCCCTCCACTTT. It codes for CAWRRTGESPLHF.

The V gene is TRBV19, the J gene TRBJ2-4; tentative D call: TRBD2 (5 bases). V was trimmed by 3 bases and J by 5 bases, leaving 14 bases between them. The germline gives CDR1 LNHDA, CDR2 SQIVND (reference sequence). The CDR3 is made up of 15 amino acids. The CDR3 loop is CASSILHGSENIQYF. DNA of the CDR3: TGTGCCAGTAGTATCCTCCATGGGAGTGAAAACATTCAGTACTTC.

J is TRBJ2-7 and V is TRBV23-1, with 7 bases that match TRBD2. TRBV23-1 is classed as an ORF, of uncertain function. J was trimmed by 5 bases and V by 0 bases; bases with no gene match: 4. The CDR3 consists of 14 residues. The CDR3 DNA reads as TGCGCCAGCAGTCAATCGGGAGGGAGCCACGAGCAGTACTTC. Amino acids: CASSQSGGSHEQYF.

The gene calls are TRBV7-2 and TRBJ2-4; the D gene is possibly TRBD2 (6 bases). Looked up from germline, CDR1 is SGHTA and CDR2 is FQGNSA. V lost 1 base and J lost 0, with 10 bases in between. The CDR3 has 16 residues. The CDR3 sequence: CASSLVGTLAKNIQYF. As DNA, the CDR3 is TGTGCCAGCAGCTTAGTGGGGACTTTAGCCAAAAACATTCAGTACTTC.